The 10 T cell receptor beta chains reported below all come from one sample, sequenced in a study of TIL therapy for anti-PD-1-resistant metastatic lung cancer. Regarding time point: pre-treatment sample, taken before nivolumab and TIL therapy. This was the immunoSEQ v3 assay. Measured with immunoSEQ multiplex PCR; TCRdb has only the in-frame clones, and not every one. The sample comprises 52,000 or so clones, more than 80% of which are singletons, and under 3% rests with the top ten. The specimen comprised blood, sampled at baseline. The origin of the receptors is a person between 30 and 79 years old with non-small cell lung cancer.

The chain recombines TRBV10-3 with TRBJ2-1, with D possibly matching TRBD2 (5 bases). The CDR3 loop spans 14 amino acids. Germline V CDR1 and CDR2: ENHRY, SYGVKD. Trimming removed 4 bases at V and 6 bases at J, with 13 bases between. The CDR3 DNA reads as TGTGCCATCAGTGGTTCGAGGGAGAGCAATGAGCAGTTCTTC. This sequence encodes CAISGSRESNEQFF.

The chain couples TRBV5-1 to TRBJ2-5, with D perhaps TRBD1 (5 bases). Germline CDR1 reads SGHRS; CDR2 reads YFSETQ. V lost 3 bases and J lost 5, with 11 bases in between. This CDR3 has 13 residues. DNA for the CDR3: TGCGCCAGCAGCTCAGGGTTCCGTGAGACCCAGTACTTC. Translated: CASSSGFRETQYF.

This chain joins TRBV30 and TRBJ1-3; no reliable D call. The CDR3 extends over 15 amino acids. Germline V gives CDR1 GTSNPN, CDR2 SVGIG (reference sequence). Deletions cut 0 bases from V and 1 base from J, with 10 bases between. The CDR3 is CAWSVLRGSGNTIYF. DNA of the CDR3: TGTGCCTGGAGTGTACTACGGGGTTCTGGAAACACCATATATTTT.

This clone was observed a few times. The CDR3 region has the DNA TGTGCCATCAGTGAGGTTAATAGCAATCAGCCCCAGCATTTT. This gives the protein CAISEVNSNQPQHF. The chain joins TRBV10-3 to TRBJ1-5; D is unresolved. The CDR3 runs 14 residues. The V and J ends lost 2 bases and 0 bases respectively, with 5 bases between them. The germline V gene encodes CDR1 ENHRY and CDR2 SYGVKD.

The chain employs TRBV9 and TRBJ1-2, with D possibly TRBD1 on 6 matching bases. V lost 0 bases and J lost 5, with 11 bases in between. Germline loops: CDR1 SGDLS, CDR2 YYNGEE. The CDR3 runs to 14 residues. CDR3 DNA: TGTGCCAGCAGCGTAGAGGACAGACGGTATGGCTACACCTTC. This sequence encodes CASSVEDRRYGYTF.

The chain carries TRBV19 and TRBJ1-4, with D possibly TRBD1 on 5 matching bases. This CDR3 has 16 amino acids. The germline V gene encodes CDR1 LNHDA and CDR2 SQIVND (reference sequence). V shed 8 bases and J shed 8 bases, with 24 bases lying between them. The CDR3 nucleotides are TGTGCCAGTGCTCAAGACGGGGCGCGGGTTAACGAAAAACTGTTTTTT. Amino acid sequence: CASAQDGARVNEKLFF.

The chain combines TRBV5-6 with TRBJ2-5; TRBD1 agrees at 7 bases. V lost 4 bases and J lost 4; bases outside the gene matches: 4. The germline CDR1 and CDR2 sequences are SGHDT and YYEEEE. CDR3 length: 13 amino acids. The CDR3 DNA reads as TGTGCCAGCAGCCCCGACAGGGCAGAGACCCAGTACTTC. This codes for CASSPDRAETQYF.

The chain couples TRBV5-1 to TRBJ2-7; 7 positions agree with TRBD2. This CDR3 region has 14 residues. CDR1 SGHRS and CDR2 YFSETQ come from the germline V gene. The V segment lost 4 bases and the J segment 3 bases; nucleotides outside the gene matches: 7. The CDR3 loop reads CASSGTGLLYEQYF. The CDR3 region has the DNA TGCGCCAGCAGCGGGACGGGACTACTCTACGAGCAGTACTTC.

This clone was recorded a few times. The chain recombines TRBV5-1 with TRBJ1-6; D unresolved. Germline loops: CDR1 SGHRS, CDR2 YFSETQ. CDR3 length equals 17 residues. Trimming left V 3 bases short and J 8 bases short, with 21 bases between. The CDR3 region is CASSSAYFGGQYSPLHF. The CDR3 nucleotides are TGCGCCAGCAGCTCTGCTTATTTCGGAGGGCAATATTCACCCCTCCACTTT. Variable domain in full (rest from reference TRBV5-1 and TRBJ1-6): KAGVTQTPRYLIKTRGQQVTLSCSPISGHRSVSWYQQTPGQGLQFLFEYFSETQRNKGNFPGRFSGRQFSNSRSEMNVSTLELGDSALYLCASSSAYFGGQYSPLHFGNGTRLTVT.

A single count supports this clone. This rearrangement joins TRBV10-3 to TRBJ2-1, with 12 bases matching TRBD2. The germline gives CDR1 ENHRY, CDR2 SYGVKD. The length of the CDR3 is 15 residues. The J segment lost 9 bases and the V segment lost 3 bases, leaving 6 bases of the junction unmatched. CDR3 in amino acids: CAISEPSGGASEQFF. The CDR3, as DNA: TGTGCCATCAGTGAACCTAGCGGGGGGGCGAGTGAGCAGTTCTTC.